The 9 T cell receptor beta chains given below trace back to one sample, sequenced in a study of blood T cell repertoires in COVID-19. Sequencing was performed with immunoSEQ multiplex PCR; in TCRdb, only in-frame clones are kept and a portion is missing. Here the sample spans 650,000 to 800,000 clones, 80% to 90% being singletons. Sequenced material: peripheral blood. These receptors all come from a woman under 30 with acute or convalescent COVID-19.

The chain employs TRBV6-5 and TRBJ1-3; tentatively, D is TRBD1 (5 bases). V was shortened by 3 bases and J by 3 bases, with 15 bases between the two germline ends. The length of the CDR3 is 16 residues. Germline assignment: CDR1 MNHEY and CDR2 SVGAGI. The CDR3 DNA is TGTGCCAGCAGTTATAACGGGGGAGGAAATGGAAACACCATATATTTT. This translates into CASSYNGGGNGNTIYF.

This CDR3 reads CASPGTPTRAGELFF. In nucleotides, the CDR3 is TGTGCCAGCCCGGGCACCCCGACTAGGGCCGGGGAGCTGTTTTTT. This rearrangement joins TRBV7-9 to TRBJ2-2; D might be TRBD2 (6 bases). CDR1 SEHNR and CDR2 FQNEAQ come from the germline V gene (reference sequence). The V and J ends lost 8 bases and 6 bases respectively, with 19 bases between them. The CDR3 covers 15 residues.

The gene calls are TRBV4-3 and TRBJ2-1, with 12 nucleotides matching TRBD2. V lost 4 bases to trimming and J lost 4 bases; unmatched junction nucleotides: 5. The germline gives CDR1 LGHNA, CDR2 YSLEER. This CDR3 has 16 amino acids. The CDR3: CASSRLLAGGYNEQFF. The CDR3 nucleotides read TGCGCCAGCAGCCGCTTACTAGCGGGGGGTTACAATGAGCAGTTCTTC.

The chain couples TRBV12-3 or TRBV12-4 to TRBJ2-7; D perhaps matches TRBD2 (6 bases). Trimming removed 4 bases at V and 3 bases at J, with 7 bases between. The CDR3 sequence is 12 residues long. The CDR3 loop reads CASSWRGYEQYF. DNA for the CDR3: TGTGCCAGCAGTTGGAGGGGCTACGAGCAGTACTTC.

The chain has TRBV27 and TRBJ2-7, with D perhaps matching TRBD1 (7 bases). The CDR3 has 14 residues. Trimming left V 6 bases short and J 3 bases short, with 15 bases between. Germline CDR1 reads MNHEY; CDR2 reads SMNVEV (reference sequence). CDR3 amino acids: CASSPGDSIYEQYF. The DNA for the CDR3 is TGTGCCAGCAGCCCGGGGGACAGTATCTACGAGCAGTACTTC.

This chain links TRBV6-4 with TRBJ2-1; 10 nucleotides agree with TRBD2. The CDR3 covers 14 residues. Germline-derived CDR1 and CDR2 are MRHNA and SNTAGT. V lost 6 bases, J lost 8 bases, and 7 bases stayed unmatched. DNA for the CDR3: TGTGCCAGCAGCATAGCGGGGGGAGGGGATGAGCAGTTCTTC. Residues: CASSIAGGGDEQFF.

This clone was recorded a few times. V and J are TRBV2 and TRBJ1-1; no reliable D call. CDR1 is SNHLY and CDR2 is FYNNEI in the germline V gene. The CDR3 spans 13 residues. Trimming took 5 bases from V and 5 from J, leaving 12 bases between them. In DNA form, the CDR3 reads TGTGCCAGCAGTTTCGGAACTACGACTGAAGCTTTCTTT. Amino acids: CASSFGTTTEAFF.

J is TRBJ2-1 and V is TRBV7-9; perhaps TRBD2 as D (5 bases). With 2 bases removed from V and 7 bases from J, the gap between germline ends came to 15 bases. There are 15 residues in the CDR3. Germline V CDR1 and CDR2: SEHNR, FQNEAQ (reference sequence). The CDR3 loop reads CASSLRGLGLNEQFF. DNA for the CDR3: TGTGCCAGCAGCTTACGAGGGTTGGGGTTGAATGAGCAGTTCTTC.

The J gene is TRBJ1-2, the V gene TRBV11-2; TRBD1 might be the D (6 bases). CDR1 is SGHAT and CDR2 is FQNNGV in the germline V gene. The CDR3 runs to 13 residues. V lost 2 bases and J 4 bases, leaving 8 bases between the germline ends. The CDR3 here is CASSLSGAYGYTF. CDR3 nucleotide sequence: TGTGCCAGCAGCTTATCAGGGGCCTATGGCTACACCTTC.